This section outlines one T cell receptor (beta chain) sequence together with its context. Its antigen remains unidentified. Germline-derived CDR1 and CDR2 are SNHLY and FYNNEI. This CDR3 is 15 amino acids long. Trimming took off 11 bases at V and 0 bases at J, with 19 bases between the two ends. The data were taken from a study of CD8 T cells in Susac syndrome. Overall study context: Blood was drawn from patients with Susac syndrome. At that point, they were therapy-naive, on corticosteroids, or on intravenous immunoglobulin alone. General study points: The greatest CD8+ clonal expansion in Susac occurred in TEMRA cells and in active patients. Susac-specific public clones were found in both the total CD8+ and the CD8+ TEMRA repertoires, with over 15 in the former and 5 or 6 in the latter.

Random hexamers were used to reverse transcribe an amount of roughly 0.45 to 1 ug RNA. TCRdb called the immunoSEQ multiplex PCR reads again in MiXCR, with one record for every CDR3 protein. The data hold about 81,000 distinct CDR3 sequences, with 94% observed a single time. The sequence derives from a human donor with Susac syndrome. The gene calls are TRBV2 and TRBJ1-2, with D unresolved. Material for sequencing was CD8+ T cells from PBMCs. CDR3 residues: CARDLATSANYGYTF. The DNA of the CDR3 is TGTGCCCGAGACTTGGCAACCTCTGCTAACTATGGCTACACCTTC.